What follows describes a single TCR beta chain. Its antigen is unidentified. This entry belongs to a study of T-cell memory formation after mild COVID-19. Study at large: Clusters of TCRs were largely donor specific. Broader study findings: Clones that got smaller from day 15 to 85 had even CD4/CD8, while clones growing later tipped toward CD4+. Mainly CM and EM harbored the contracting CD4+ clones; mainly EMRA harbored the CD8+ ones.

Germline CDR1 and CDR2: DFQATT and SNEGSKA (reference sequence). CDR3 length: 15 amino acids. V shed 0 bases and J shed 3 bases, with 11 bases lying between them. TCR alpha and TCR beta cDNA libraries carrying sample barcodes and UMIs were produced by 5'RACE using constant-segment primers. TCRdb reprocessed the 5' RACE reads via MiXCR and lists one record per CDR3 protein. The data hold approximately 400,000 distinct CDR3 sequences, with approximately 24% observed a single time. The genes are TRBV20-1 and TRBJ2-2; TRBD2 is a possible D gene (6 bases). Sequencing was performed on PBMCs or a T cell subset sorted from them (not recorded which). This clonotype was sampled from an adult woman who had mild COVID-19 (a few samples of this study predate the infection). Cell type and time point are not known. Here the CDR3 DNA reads TGCAGTGCTAGAGAAACTCGGGGGTACACCGGGGAGCTGTTTTTT. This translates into CSARETRGYTGELFF.